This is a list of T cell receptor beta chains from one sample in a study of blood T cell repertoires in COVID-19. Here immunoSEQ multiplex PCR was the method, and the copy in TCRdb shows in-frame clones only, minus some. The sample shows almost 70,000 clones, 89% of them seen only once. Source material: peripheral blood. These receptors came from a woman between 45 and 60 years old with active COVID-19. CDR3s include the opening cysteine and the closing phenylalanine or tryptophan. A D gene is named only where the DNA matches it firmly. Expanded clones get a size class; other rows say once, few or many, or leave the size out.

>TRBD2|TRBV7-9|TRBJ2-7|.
CASSRAGVGEQYF
TGTGCCAGCAGCCGAGCGGGAGTGGGCGAGCAGTACTTC
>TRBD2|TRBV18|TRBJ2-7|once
CASSPLRLADTYEQYF
TGTGCCAGCTCACCCCTCCGACTAGCAGATACCTACGAGCAGTACTTC
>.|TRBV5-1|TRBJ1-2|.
CASSLDSPGRGDGYTF
TGCGCCAGCAGCTTGGATTCCCCGGGGAGAGGTGATGGCTACACCTTC
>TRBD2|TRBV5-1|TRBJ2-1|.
CASSLGGGSTNEQFF
TGCGCCAGCAGCTTGGGAGGCGGGAGTACGAATGAGCAGTTCTTC
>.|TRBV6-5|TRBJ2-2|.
CASAARGTGELFF
TGTGCCAGCGCAGCGCGAGGGACCGGGGAGCTGTTTTTT
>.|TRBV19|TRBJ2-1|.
CASSTGIYNEQFF
TGTGCCAGTAGTACGGGGATATACAATGAGCAGTTCTTC
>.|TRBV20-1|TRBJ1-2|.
CSASGITGYTF
TGCAGTGCTAGCGGTATCACCGGCTACACCTTC
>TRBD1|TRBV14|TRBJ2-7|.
CASSQGFWDRSSYEQYF
TGTGCCAGCAGCCAAGGATTCTGGGACAGGAGCTCCTACGAGCAGTACTTC
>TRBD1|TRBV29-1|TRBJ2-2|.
CSAGTGGSGSPGELFF
TGCAGCGCCGGGACAGGGGGCTCAGGCAGCCCCGGGGAGCTGTTTTTT
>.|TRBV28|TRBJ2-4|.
CASSSPGQDIQYF
TGTGCCAGCAGTTCGCCAGGGCAGGACATTCAGTACTTC
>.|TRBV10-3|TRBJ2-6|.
CASEQGAGANVLTF
TGTGCCAGCGAACAGGGAGCTGGGGCCAACGTCCTGACTTTC
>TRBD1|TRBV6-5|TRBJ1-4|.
CASSYPGQENEKLFF
TGTGCCAGCAGCTATCCGGGACAGGAAAATGAAAAACTGTTTTTT
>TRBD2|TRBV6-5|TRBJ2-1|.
CASSRGTSGSGEQFF
TGTGCCAGCAGTAGGGGGACTAGTGGTTCGGGTGAGCAGTTCTTC
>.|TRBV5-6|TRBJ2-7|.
CASSLVVALLGNEQYF
TGTGCCAGCAGCTTGGTGGTGGCCTTACTCGGGAACGAGCAGTACTTC
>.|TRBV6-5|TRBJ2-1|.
CASTTGASGNNEQFF
TGTGCCAGCACCACGGGGGCTAGCGGTAACAATGAGCAGTTCTTC
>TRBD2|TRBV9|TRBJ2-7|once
CASSPRGLAGVEQYF
TGTGCCAGCAGCCCAAGGGGACTAGCGGGAGTCGAGCAGTACTTC
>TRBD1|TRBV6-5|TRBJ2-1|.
CASRKTGGWEQFF
TGTGCCAGCAGAAAAACAGGGGGCTGGGAGCAGTTCTTC
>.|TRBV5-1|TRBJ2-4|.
CASSLSLAKNIQYF
TGCGCCAGCAGCTTGTCTTTAGCCAAAAACATTCAGTACTTC
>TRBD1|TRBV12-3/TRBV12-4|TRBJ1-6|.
CASSWGQGLSLHF
TGTGCCAGCAGTTGGGGACAGGGTTTATCCCTCCACTTT
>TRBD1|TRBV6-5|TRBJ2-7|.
CASSEGAHEQYF
TGTGCCAGCAGCGAGGGGGCCCACGAGCAGTACTTC
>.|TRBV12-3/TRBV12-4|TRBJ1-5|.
CASTGWRQPQHF
TGTGCCAGCACAGGGTGGCGGCAGCCCCAGCATTTT
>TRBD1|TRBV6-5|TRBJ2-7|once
CASMGRRQGSGEQYF
TGTGCCAGCATGGGAAGAAGACAGGGGTCTGGGGAGCAGTACTTC
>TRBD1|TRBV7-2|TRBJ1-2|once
CASSPGQGYGYTF
TGTGCCAGCAGCCCCGGACAGGGCTATGGCTACACCTTC
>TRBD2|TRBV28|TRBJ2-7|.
CASSLSPGVAGSYEQYF
TGTGCCAGCAGTTTATCCCCCGGGGTAGCGGGAAGCTACGAGCAGTACTTC
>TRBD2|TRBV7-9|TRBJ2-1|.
CASRTSGMSYNEQFF
TGTGCCAGCAGGACTAGCGGGATGAGCTACAATGAGCAGTTCTTC
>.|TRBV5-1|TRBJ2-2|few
CASSLAIGGLPPGELFF
TGCGCCAGCAGCTTGGCCATCGGGGGGCTGCCGCCCGGGGAGCTGTTTTTT
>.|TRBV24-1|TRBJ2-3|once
CATSDLRNPGLPPTTDTQYF
TGTGCCACCAGTGATTTGCGAAACCCGGGACTCCCACCCACGACAGATACGCAGTATTTT
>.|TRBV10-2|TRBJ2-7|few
CASRGDSLHEQYF
TGCGCCAGCAGAGGGGACTCCCTTCACGAGCAGTACTTC
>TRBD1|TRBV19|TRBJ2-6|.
CASSSGQGFAGANVLTF
TGTGCCAGTAGTTCGGGACAGGGGTTCGCTGGGGCCAACGTCCTGACTTTC
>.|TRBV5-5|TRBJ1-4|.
CASSLLGGAGRDGGKLFF
TGTGCCAGCAGCTTGCTGGGAGGGGCCGGACGGGACGGGGGAAAACTGTTTTTT
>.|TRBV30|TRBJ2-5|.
CAWSMGQGETQYF
TGTGCCTGGAGTATGGGGCAGGGGGAGACCCAGTACTTC